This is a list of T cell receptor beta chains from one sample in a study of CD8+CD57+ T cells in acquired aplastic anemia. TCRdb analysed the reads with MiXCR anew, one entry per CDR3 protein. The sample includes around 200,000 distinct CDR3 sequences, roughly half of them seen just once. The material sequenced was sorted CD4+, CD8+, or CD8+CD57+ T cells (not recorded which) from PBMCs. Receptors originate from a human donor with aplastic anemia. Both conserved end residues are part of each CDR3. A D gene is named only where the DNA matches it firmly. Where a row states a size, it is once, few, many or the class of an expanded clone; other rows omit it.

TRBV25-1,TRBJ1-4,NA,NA,TGTGCCAGCAGTGAATATCGACAAGCAACTAATGAAAAACTGTTTTTT,CASSEYRQATNEKLFF
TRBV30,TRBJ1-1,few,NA,TGTGCCCACCAGTGGGGGAACACTGAAGCTTTCTTT,CAHQWGNTEAFF
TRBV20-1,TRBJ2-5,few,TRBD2,TGCAGTGCCCCGACTAGCGGGAGGGAGACCCAGTACTTC,CSAPTSGRETQYF
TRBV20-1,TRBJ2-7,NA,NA,TGCAGTGCGTCCGGGACACCCAGCTCCTACGAGCAGTACTTC,CSASGTPSSYEQYF
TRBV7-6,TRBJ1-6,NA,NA,TGTGCCAGCAGCTTAGCGGGTTCTGGTGTTAATTCACCCCTCCACTTT,CASSLAGSGVNSPLHF
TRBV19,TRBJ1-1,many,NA,TGTGCCAGTAGTATAGGGGGGGTGAGAGTCGCTGAAGCTTTCTTT,CASSIGGVRVAEAFF
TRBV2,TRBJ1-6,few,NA,TGTGCCAGCAGTGTTTCTTCACCCCTCCACTTT,CASSVSSPLHF
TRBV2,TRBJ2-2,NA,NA,TGTGCCAGCAGTATCAACCAACGACTACCCGGGGAGCTGTTTTTT,CASSINQRLPGELFF
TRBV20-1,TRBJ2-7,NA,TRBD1,TGCAGTGCTAGAGTGGGACAGGGACTGGACGAGCAGTACTTC,CSARVGQGLDEQYF
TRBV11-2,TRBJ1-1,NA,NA,TGTGCCAGCAGCTTAGGACCTCGTGGCCAACGAAACACTGAAGCTTTCTTT,CASSLGPRGQRNTEAFF
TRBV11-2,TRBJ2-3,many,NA,TGTGCCAGCAGCTTAGTCTTTCGGACCAGCTCTAGCACAGATACGCAGTATTTT,CASSLVFRTSSSTDTQYF
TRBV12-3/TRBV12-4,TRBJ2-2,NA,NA,TGTGCCAGCAATACCGGAATAACCGGGGAGCTGTTTTTT,CASNTGITGELFF
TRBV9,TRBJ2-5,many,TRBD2,TGTGCCAGCAGCGAGACTAGCGGGAGGGCTGGTGAGACCCAGTACTTC,CASSETSGRAGETQYF
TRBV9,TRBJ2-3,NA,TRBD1,TGTGCCAGCAGCCCGACAGGGGGTCGCACAGATACGCAGTATTTT,CASSPTGGRTDTQYF
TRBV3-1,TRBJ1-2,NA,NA,TGTGCCAGCAGCCAAGATCTCGGTGGCTACACCTTC,CASSQDLGGYTF
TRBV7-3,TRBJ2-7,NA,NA,TGTGCCAGCAGCCCCGACCCCAGTACCTACGAGCAGTACTTC,CASSPDPSTYEQYF
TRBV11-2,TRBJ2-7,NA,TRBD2,TGTGCCAGCAGCCTCCTAACTAGCGGGGGAGTTCAGGTCGAGCAGTACTTC,CASSLLTSGGVQVEQYF
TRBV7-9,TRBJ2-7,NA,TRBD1,TGTGCCAGCAACCTTTGGGACAGGGACAACGAGCAGTACTTC,CASNLWDRDNEQYF
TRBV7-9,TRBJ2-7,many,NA,TGTGCCAGCAGCTTTTTCTCAACCTACGAGCAGTACTTC,CASSFFSTYEQYF
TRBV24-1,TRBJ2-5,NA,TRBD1,TGTGCCACCAGTGATTCCAGACAGGGGGGAGAGACCCAGTACTTC,CATSDSRQGGETQYF
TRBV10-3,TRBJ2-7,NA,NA,TGTGCCATCAGTGAGTCGAGCGAGCAGTACTTC,CAISESSEQYF
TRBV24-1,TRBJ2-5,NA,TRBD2,TGTGCCACCAGTTCGACTAGCGGGAGAGGAGAGACCCAGTACTTC,CATSSTSGRGETQYF
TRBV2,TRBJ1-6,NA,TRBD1,TGTGCCAGCACTTCGGGACAGGGGATACAGCCCCTCCACTTT,CASTSGQGIQPLHF
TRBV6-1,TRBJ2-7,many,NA,TGTGCCAGCACCTCGGAGCCTCCGCTGGAGCAGTACTTC,CASTSEPPLEQYF